The source of this T cell receptor (beta chain) is a study of cytomegalovirus exposure and HLA in healthy donors. CDR1 is SGHTA and CDR2 is FQGNSA in the germline V gene. The CDR3 consists of 18 residues. Between the trimmed V and J ends, which lost 1 base and 4 bases, there was a span of 19 bases. The PCR employed 60 Vbeta primers together with 13 Jbeta primers. Clones were read by immunoSEQ multiplex PCR, and TCRdb kept only the in-frame ones, dropping some. The sample gives about 180,000 clones, less than 80% of which show up once; under 0.9% is in the top ten. The chain has TRBV7-2 and TRBJ2-2; no clear D. The sequence came from a woman in her thirties or forties in good health and CMV-seronegative. The sequenced material came from PBMCs. CDR3 nucleotide sequence: TGTGCCAGCAGCTTAGTATCCGGTGGGCCGCTCGGCACCGGGGAGCTGTTTTTT. Its protein is CASSLVSGGPLGTGELFF.